The TCR beta chain under discussion was sequenced for a study of blood T cell repertoires in COVID-19 (dated by TCRdb to the early 2020s). Regarding the complete study: Collaborator samples came from the United States, Italy and Spain and covered acute and convalescent phases of COVID-19. The material from the prospective study consisted of cDNA or gDNA derived from T cells, B-cell-depleted T cells, or PBMCs. The dataset comprised deeply sampled blood TCRbeta repertoires from subjects exposed to, actively infected with, or recovered from COVID-19. A freely available public database, intended as a resource for researchers studying the immune response to SARS-CoV-2, is where the repertoires were released. The samples were drawn from the first 160 participants of the ongoing ImmuneRACE study and from more than 1,000 subjects provided by 6 global collaborators. The sample metadata nearly always contained a de-identified subject ID, COVID-19 status, age in years and sex. HLA class I and class II types, where available, came from metadata supplied by the sample provider rather than from assay-based typing. Summary of the overall study and its limitations: The amount of clinical and demographic metadata varied by source and participant and was provided uncurated.

Regarding this clone: Its target antigen remains unknown. Base qualities are not at hand, and no much larger clone is one base apart.

TCRbeta CDR3 regions were amplified from genomic DNA using the immunoSEQ Assay, a bias-controlled multiplex PCR. In the source study's methods: Within the assay, amplification of reference gene primers was used to estimate how many nucleated cells each sample contained. To quantify the absolute abundance of each unique TCRbeta CDR3 rearrangement, sequence reads were collapsed and filtered. Productive Simpson clonality was computed per sample as the square root of Simpson's diversity index over productive rearrangements. TCRdb took this table from immuneACCESS and kept in-frame rearrangements with V and J called. Such tables lack part of the clones; where checked against another copy, unresolved V genes explain under half of the gap, and the rest is unexplained. The V and J calls and clone size were taken over from that table, and D and trimming were inferred from the DNA. The table for this sample lists some 240,000 clones; around 83% of them were counted only once. In total, the top ten clones hold 4.5% to 5.5% of the sample.

At one collaborating source in Seattle, patients were enrolled during active infection and were followed longitudinally through the course of disease. Collaborating institutions collected whole blood in K2EDTA tubes following their own protocols. For TCRbeta analysis, collaborators shipped samples in one of three forms: frozen whole blood, isolated PBMCs, or DNA extracted from either of those sample types. The CDR3 sequence holds 14 residues, the cysteine and phenylalanine included. Just the 42-base CDR3 DNA is kept, in frame starting at base 1. CDR1 and CDR2 are read off the germline V gene as SGHRS and YFSETQ. Trimming costs V 2 bases and J 1 base, and their ends lie 6 bases apart.

This receptor chain uses TRBV5-1 and TRBJ2-2; D gene: possibly TRBD2, on 6 matching bases. What was sequenced was peripheral blood. This receptor was identified in a woman aged 70-85 years with COVID-19, enrolled during active disease. The DNA is TGCGCCAGCAGCTTTAGCGGGAACACCGGGGAGCTGTTTTTT. This is translated as CASSFSGNTGELFF. Extended through the reference TRBV5-1 and TRBJ2-2 proteins, this CDR3 yields the full variable domain: KAGVTQTPRYLIKTRGQQVTLSCSPISGHRSVSWYQQTPGQGLQFLFEYFSETQRNKGNFPGRFSGRQFSNSRSEMNVSTLELGDSALYLCASSFSGNTGELFFGEGSRLTVL.